This entry features one T cell receptor beta chain sequence. This sample stems from a study of blood T cell repertoires in COVID-19. There are 14 residues in the CDR3. The V gene's germline CDR1 is MDHEN and CDR2 SYDVKM. J lost 5 bases, V lost 3 bases, and 6 bases had no gene match. Profiling relied on immunoSEQ multiplex PCR, and the TCRdb table lists in-frame clones only, not all of them. The sample yields 110,000 or so clones, 70% to 85% seen once. The chain links TRBV28 to TRBJ2-5, with 7 bases that match TRBD1. Sequenced input: peripheral blood. The source of this sequence is an elderly woman with active or convalescent COVID-19. CDR3 in DNA: TGTGCCAGCAGTTTTTCGGACAGGCCGGAGACCCAGTACTTC. Protein product: CASSFSDRPETQYF.